Listed below are T cell receptor beta chains from one sample, sequenced in a study of response to subunit inactivated influenza vaccine. TCRdb recomputed calls from the RT-PCR reads with MiXCR, one row per CDR3 protein. The sample carries around 750,000 distinct CDR3 sequences, 21% recorded once. Specimen: PBMCs from blood, collected 5 to 6 days after vaccination. The source of these receptors is a man between 50 and 59 years old who received an inactivated influenza vaccine. Each CDR3 is given with its conserved first and last residue. A D gene is named only where the DNA matches it firmly. Size values are once, few and many counts, or a class for expanded clones, and some rows have none.

V,size,J,D,CDR3,DNA
TRBV20-1,few,TRBJ1-6,TRBD1,CSAGDSSYNSPLHF,TGCAGTGCTGGGGACAGCTCCTATAATTCACCCCTCCACTTT
TRBV7-8,many,TRBJ2-3,TRBD2,CASSLGGGARTDTQYF,TGTGCCAGCAGCTTAGGCGGGGGGGCCCGGACAGATACGCAGTATTTT
TRBV7-9,NA,TRBJ2-5,TRBD1,CASSRGTGRETQYF,TGTGCCAGCAGCCGGGGGACAGGAAGAGAGACCCAGTACTTC
TRBV4-2,NA,TRBJ2-7,NA,CAISPTPRGSYEQYF,TGTGCCATCAGCCCTACACCCAGGGGATCTTACGAGCAGTACTTC
TRBV28,NA,TRBJ2-7,NA,CASSFTYRVYEQYF,TGTGCCAGCAGCTTCACGTACAGGGTTTACGAGCAGTACTTC
TRBV4-1,NA,TRBJ1-2,NA,CASSQTTGRTNYGYTF,TGCGCCAGCAGCCAAACCACAGGGCGTACTAACTATGGCTACACCTTC
TRBV4-3,NA,TRBJ2-2,TRBD2,CASSQGLAGVSGELFF,TGCGCCAGCAGCCAGGGACTAGCGGGAGTTTCCGGGGAGCTGTTTTTT
TRBV5-6,NA,TRBJ2-5,NA,CASSFSGTSTKETQYF,TGTGCCAGCAGCTTCTCCGGGACATCCACCAAAGAGACCCAGTACTTC
TRBV29-1,many,TRBJ1-1,NA,CSASLQDMNTEAFF,TGCAGCGCCTCCCTCCAGGACATGAACACTGAAGCTTTCTTT
TRBV30,NA,TRBJ2-7,TRBD1,CAWSPGQGLKQYF,TGTGCCTGGAGCCCCGGACAGGGGTTGAAGCAGTACTTC